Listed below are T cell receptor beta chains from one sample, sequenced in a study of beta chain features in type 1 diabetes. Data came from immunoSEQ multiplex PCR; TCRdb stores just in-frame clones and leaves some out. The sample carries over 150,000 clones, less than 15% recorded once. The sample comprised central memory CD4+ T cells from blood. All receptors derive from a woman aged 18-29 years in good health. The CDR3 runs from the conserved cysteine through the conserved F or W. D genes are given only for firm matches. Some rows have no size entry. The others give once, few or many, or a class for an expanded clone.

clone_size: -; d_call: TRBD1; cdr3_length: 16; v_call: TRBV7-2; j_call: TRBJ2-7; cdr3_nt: TGTGCCAGCAGCTCCGTGCCCCGACAGGGAGCCTACGAGCAGTACTTC; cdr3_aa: CASSSVPRQGAYEQYF
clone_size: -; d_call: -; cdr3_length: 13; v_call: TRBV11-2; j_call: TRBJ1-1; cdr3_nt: TGTGCCAGCAGCTTACGACAGAACACTGAAGCTTTCTTT; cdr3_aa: CASSLRQNTEAFF
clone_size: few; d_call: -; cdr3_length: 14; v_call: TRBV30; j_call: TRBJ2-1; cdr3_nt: TGTGCCTGGACCCGACTATTAGATGGGGTTGAGCAGTTCTTC; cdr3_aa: CAWTRLLDGVEQFF
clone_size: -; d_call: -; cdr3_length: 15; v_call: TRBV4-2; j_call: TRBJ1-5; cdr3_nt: TGTGCCAGCAGCCAAAAGTCAGCGGGCAATCAGCCCCAGCATTTT; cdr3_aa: CASSQKSAGNQPQHF
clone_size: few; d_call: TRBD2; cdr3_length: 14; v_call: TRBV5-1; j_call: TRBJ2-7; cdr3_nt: TGCGCCAGCAGTACTAGCGGCTCCTCCTACGAGCAGTACTTC; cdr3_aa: CASSTSGSSYEQYF
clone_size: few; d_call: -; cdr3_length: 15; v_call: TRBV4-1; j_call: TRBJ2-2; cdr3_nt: TGCGCCAGCAGCCCAATGCCGGGGAACACCGGGGAGCTGTTTTTT; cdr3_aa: CASSPMPGNTGELFF
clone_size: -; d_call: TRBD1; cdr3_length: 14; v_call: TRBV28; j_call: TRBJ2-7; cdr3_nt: TGTGCCAGCCTCCGGACAGGGGGGCTCCGCGAGCAGTACTTC; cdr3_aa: CASLRTGGLREQYF
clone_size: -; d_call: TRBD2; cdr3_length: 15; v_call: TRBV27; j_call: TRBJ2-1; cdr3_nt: TGTGCCAGCACTCCTCCTAGCGGGAGGGCCAGTGAGCAGTTCTTC; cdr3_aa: CASTPPSGRASEQFF
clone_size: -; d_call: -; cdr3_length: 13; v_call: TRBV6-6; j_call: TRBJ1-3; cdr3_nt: TGTGCCAGCAGTTACTCAGGGAGAGACACCATATATTTT; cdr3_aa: CASSYSGRDTIYF
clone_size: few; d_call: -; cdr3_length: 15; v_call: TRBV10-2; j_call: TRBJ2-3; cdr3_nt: TGCGCCAGCCTAAAACCGGGACTCGGCACAGATACGCAGTATTTT; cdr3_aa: CASLKPGLGTDTQYF
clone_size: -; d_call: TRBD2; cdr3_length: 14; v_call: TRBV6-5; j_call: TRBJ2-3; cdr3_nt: TGTGCCAGCAGTTACCAGACTAGCCCAGATACGCAGTATTTT; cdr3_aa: CASSYQTSPDTQYF
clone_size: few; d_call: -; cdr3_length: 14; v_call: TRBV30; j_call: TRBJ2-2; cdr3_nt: TGTGCCTGGAGGCGGAGGGGGAACACCGGGGAGCTGTTTTTT; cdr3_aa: CAWRRRGNTGELFF